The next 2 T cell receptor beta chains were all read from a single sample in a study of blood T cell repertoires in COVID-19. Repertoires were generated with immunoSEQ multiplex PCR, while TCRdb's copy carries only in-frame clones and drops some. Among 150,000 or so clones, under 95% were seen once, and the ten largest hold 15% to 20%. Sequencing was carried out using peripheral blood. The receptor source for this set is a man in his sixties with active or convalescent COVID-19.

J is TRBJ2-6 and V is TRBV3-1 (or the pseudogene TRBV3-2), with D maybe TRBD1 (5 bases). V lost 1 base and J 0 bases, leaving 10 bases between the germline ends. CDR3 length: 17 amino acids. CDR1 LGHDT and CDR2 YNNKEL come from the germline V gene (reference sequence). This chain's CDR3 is CASSQAQGFSGANVLTF. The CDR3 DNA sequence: TGTGCCAGCAGCCAAGCCCAGGGTTTCTCTGGGGCCAACGTCCTGACTTTC.

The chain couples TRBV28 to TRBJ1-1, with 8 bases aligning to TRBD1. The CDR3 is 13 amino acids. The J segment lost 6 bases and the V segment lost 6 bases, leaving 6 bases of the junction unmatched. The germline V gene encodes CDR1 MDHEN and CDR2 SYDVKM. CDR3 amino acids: CASSLSGGPEAFF. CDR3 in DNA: TGTGCCAGCAGCCTTTCAGGGGGCCCTGAAGCTTTCTTT.